This TCR beta chain was found in a study of blood T cell repertoires in COVID-19. This CDR3 is built from 17 residues. Trimming shortened V by 5 bases and J by 0 bases, and 20 bases separated the two germline ends. The V gene's germline CDR1 is MNHEY and CDR2 SVGEGT. TCRdb's copy holds only in-frame clones and misses some; the assay was immunoSEQ multiplex PCR. This table holds around 160,000 clones, 80% to 90% found once. This chain links TRBV6-2 or TRBV6-3 with TRBJ2-7, with a tentative D call TRBD2 (6 bases). This receptor was identified in an older woman with COVID-19, enrolled during active disease. Sequencing was carried out using peripheral blood. As DNA, the CDR3 is TGTGCCAGCAGTAAGAGATTCGTAGCGGATATCTCCTACGAGCAGTACTTC. Translation: CASSKRFVADISYEQYF.